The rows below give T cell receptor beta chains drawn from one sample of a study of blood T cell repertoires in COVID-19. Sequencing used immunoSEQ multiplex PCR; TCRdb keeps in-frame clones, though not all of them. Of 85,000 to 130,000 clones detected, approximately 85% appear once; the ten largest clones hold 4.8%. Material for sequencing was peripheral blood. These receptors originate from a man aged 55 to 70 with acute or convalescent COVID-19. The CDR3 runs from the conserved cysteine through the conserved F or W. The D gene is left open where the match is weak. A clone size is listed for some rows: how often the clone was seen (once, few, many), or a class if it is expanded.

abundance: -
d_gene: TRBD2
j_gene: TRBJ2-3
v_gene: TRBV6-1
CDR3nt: TGTGCCAGCAGTGCTCTGACTAGCGGGGGATTCACAGATACGCAGTATTTT
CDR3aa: CASSALTSGGFTDTQYF

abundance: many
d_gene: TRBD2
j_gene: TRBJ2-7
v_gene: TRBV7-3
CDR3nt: TGTGCCAGCAGCTTAACCGGGAGGGACGAGCAGTACTTC
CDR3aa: CASSLTGRDEQYF

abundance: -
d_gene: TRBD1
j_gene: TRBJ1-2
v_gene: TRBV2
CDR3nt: TGTGCCAGCGGGACAGTGGCATATGGCTACACCTTC
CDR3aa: CASGTVAYGYTF

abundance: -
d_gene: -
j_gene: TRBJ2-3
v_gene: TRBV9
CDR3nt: TGTGCCAGCAGCCCAAGAACCGGGACTAGCACAGATACGCAGTATTTT
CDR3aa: CASSPRTGTSTDTQYF

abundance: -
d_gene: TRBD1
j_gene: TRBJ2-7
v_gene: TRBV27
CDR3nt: TGTGCCAGCAGTTTGACAGGGGGCGAGCAGTACTTC
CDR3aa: CASSLTGGEQYF

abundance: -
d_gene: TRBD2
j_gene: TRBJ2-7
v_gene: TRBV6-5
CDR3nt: TGTGCCAGCAGTTACTCGAGTGGCGGGAGCTCCTACGAGCAGTACTTC
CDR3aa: CASSYSSGGSSYEQYF

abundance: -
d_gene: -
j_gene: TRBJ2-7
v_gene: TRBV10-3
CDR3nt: TGTGCCATCTCACGACAGGGAACTAGCCTCTACGAGCAGTACTTC
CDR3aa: CAISRQGTSLYEQYF

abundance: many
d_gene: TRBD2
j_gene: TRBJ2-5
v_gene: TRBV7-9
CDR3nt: TGTGCCAGCAGGGAATTGCGGGAGTTAACCCTTACACAAGAGACCCAGTACTTC
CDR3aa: CASRELRELTLTQETQYF

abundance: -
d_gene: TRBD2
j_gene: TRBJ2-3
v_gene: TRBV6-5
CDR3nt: TGTGCCAGCAGTTATAGTCTAGCGGACACAGATACGCAGTATTTT
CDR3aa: CASSYSLADTDTQYF

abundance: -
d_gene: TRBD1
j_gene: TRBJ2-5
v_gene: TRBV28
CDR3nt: TGTGCCAGCAGTCCCGGGACAGGGATCCAAGAGACCCAGTACTTC
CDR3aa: CASSPGTGIQETQYF

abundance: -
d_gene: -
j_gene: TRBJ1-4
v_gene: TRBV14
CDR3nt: TGTGCCAGCAGCCAGACCAGGGGAATCAGTGAAAAACTGTTTTTT
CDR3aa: CASSQTRGISEKLFF

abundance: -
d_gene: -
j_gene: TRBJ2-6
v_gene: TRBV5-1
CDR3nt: TGCGCCAGCAGCTTACAGATCTCTGGGGCCAACGTCCTGACTTTC
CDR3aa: CASSLQISGANVLTF

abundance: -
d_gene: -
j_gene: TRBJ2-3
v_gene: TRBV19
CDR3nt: TGTGCCAGTTCCCCACTCTATCGGGCAGATACGCAGTATTTT
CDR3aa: CASSPLYRADTQYF

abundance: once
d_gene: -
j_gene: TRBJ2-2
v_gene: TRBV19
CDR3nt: TGTGCCAGTAGTATACCCGCAGCGAACACCGGGGAGCTGTTTTTT
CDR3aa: CASSIPAANTGELFF

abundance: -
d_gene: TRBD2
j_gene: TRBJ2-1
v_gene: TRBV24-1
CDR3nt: TGTGCCACCAGTGATCAACAGGCAAGTGATAGCGGGATCCGTCAGTTCTTC
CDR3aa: CATSDQQASDSGIRQFF

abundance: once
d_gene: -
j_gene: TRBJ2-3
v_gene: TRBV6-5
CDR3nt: TGTGCCAGCAGTTACGGGGCTTCTAGCACAGATACGCAGTATTTT
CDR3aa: CASSYGASSTDTQYF

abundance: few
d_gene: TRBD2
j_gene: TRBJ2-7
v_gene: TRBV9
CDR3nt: TGTGCCAGCAGCCGTAGCGGGGGCCTCTCCTACGAGCAGTACTTC
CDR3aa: CASSRSGGLSYEQYF

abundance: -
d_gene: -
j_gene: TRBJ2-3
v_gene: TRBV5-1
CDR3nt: TGCGCCAGCACGGACTCCCCAACAGATACGCAGTATTTT
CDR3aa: CASTDSPTDTQYF

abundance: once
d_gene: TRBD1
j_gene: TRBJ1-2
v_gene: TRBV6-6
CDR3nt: TGTGCCAGCAGAAACGGACAGGGGGCGCACTATGGCTACACCTTC
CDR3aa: CASRNGQGAHYGYTF

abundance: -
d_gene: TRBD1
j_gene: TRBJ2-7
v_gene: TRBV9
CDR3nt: TGTGCCAGCAGCAGAGGGACAGGGGGTTCCTACGAGCAGTACTTC
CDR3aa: CASSRGTGGSYEQYF

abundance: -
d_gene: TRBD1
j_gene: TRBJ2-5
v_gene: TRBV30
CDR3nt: TGTGCCTGGAGTCTCGGACAGGGCCAAGAGACCCAGTACTTC
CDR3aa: CAWSLGQGQETQYF

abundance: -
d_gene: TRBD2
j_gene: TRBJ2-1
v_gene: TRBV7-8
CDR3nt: TGTGCCAGCAGCCCCGGACTAGCTGGGGGAGATGAGCAGTTCTTC
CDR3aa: CASSPGLAGGDEQFF

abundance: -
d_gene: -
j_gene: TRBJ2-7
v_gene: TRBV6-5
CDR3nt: TGTGCCAGCAGTTACTCGACAGGATTTGCCTACGAGCAGTACTTC
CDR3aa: CASSYSTGFAYEQYF

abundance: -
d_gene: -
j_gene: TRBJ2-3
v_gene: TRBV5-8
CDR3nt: TGTGCCAGCAGCTTGTGGGGGGGCACAGATACGCAGTATTTT
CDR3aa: CASSLWGGTDTQYF

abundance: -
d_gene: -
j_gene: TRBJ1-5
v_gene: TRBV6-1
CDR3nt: TGTGCCAGCAGTGAGGGGTTCCAAGGGGGGCCCCAGCATTTT
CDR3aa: CASSEGFQGGPQHF

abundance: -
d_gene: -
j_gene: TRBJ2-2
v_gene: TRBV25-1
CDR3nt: TGTGCCAGCTCTCTACCGAACACCGGGGAGCTGTTTTTT
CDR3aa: CASSLPNTGELFF

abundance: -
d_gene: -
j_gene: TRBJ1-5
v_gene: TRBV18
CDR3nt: TGTGCCAGCGCCGAGGCAGGCAATCAGCCCCAGCATTTT
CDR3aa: CASAEAGNQPQHF

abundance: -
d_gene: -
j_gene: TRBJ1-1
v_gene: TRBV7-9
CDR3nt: TGTGCCAGCAGCCGTGACAGGATGAACACTGAAGCTTTCTTT
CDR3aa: CASSRDRMNTEAFF

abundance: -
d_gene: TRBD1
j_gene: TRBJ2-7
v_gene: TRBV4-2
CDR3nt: TGTGCCAGCAGCCAAGAGGGACCGGGACAGGGAATTTACGAGCAGTACTTC
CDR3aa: CASSQEGPGQGIYEQYF

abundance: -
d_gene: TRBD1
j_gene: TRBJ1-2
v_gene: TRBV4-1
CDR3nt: TGCGCCAGCAGCCAAGAAGGCAGGGGGCGGGAAGGCTACACCTTC
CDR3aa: CASSQEGRGREGYTF

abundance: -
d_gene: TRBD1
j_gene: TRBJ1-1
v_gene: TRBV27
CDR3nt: TGTGCCAGCAAGAACCTTCGACAGGGCGCTGAAGCTTTCTTT
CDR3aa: CASKNLRQGAEAFF

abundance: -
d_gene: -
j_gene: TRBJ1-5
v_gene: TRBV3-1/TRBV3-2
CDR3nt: TGTGCCAGCAGCCAAAGCGAAGGGGGCAATCAGCCCCAGCATTTT
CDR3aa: CASSQSEGGNQPQHF

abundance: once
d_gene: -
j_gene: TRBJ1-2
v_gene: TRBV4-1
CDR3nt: TGCGCCAGCAGCCAAGATCCCAATTCCGGTTACACCGGAGGTGGCTACACCTTC
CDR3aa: CASSQDPNSGYTGGGYTF

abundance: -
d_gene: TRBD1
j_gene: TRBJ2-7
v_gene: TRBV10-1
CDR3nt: TGCGCCAGCAGTGAAAAGGGACAGACACCCTACGAGCAGTACTTC
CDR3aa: CASSEKGQTPYEQYF

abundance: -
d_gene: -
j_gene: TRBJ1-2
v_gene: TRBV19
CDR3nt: TGTGCCAGTAGTACCCGACAGTACTATGGCTACACCTTC
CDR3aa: CASSTRQYYGYTF

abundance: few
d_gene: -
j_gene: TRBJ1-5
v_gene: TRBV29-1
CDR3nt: TGCAGCGCAAGGGAGAATAGCAATCAGCCCCAGCATTTT
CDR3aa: CSARENSNQPQHF

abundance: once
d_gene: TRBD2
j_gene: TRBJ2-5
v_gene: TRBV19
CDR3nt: TGTGCCAGTAGCCCCCCTTTTGGACTAGCGGGACAAGAGACCCAGTACTTC
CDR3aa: CASSPPFGLAGQETQYF

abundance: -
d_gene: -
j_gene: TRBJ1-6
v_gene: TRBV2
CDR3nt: TGTGCCAGCAGTCTTCAATTAGTCGAACCCCTCCACTTT
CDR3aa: CASSLQLVEPLHF

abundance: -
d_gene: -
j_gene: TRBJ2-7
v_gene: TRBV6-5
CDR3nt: TGTGCCAGCAGTTACGGGCGACAGGTGGGCTACGAGCAGTACTTC
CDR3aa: CASSYGRQVGYEQYF

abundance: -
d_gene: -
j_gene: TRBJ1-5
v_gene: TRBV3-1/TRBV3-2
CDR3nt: TGTGCCAGCAGCCAAGATACAGGGAGATATCAGCCCCAGCATTTT
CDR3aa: CASSQDTGRYQPQHF

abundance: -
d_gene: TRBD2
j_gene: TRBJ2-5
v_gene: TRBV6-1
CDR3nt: TGTGCCAGCAGTGAAGCATTAGCGGGAGGAGAGACCCAGTACTTC
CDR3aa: CASSEALAGGETQYF

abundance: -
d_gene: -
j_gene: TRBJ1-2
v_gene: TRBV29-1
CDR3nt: TGCAGCGTCCGACGGGGCTATGGCTACACCTTC
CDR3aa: CSVRRGYGYTF

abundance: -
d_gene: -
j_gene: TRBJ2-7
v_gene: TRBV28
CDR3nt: TGTGCCAGCAGTTTGGACAGAATATACTTC
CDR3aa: CASSLDRIYF

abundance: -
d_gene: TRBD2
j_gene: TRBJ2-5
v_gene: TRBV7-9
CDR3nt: TGTGCCAGCAGCTTAGAACTAGCGGGAACGGAGACCCAGTACTTC
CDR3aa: CASSLELAGTETQYF

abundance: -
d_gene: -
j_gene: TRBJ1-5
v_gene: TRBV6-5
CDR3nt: TGTGCCATCTATGGGGGGTCGTATAGCAATCAGCCCCAGCATTTT
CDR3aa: CAIYGGSYSNQPQHF

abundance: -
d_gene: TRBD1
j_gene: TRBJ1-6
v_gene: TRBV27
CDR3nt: TGTGCCAGCAGCGATTCCCAGGGGGGTTCCTATAATTCACCCCTCCACTTT
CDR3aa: CASSDSQGGSYNSPLHF

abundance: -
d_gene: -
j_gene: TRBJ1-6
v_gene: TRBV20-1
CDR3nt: TGCAGTGCTAGCGGCGGTTCACCCCTCCACTTT
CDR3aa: CSASGGSPLHF

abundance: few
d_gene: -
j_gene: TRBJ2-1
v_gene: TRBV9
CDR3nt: TGTGCCAGCAGCGTAAGTAGTCGGGGCTACAATGAGCAGTTCTTC
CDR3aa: CASSVSSRGYNEQFF

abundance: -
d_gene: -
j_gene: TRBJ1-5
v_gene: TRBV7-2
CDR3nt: TGTGCCAGCAGCTTAGAACAGCTTAGCAATCAGCCCCAGCATTTT
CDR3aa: CASSLEQLSNQPQHF

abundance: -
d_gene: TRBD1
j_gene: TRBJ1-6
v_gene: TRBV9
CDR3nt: TGTGCCAGCAGCGTAGAAGGGGGCAATTCACCCCTCCACTTT
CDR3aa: CASSVEGGNSPLHF

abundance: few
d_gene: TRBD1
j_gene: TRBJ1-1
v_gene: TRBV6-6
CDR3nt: TGTGCCAGCAGTCCAGTCCCGGGACAGGGTTCGGGAACTGAAGCTTTCTTT
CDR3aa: CASSPVPGQGSGTEAFF

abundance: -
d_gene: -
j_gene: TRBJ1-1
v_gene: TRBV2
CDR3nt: TGTGCCAGCAGCGTTTCCATAGGGGTTTCTGAAGCTTTCTTT
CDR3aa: CASSVSIGVSEAFF

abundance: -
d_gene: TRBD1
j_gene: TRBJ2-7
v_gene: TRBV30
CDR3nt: TGTGCCTGGAGGCCGGGACAGACCTACGAGCAGTACTTC
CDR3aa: CAWRPGQTYEQYF

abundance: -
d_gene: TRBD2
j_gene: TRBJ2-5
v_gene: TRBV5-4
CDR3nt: TGTGCCAGCAGATTACTAGCGGGAGAAGAGACCCAGTACTTC
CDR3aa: CASRLLAGEETQYF

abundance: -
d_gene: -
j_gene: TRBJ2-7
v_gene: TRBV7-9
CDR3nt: TGTGCCAGCAGCTTAGGTCAGCCCGGGGACGAGCAGTACTTC
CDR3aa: CASSLGQPGDEQYF

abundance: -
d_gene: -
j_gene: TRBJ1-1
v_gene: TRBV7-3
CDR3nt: TGTGCCAGCAGCTTAAGCGGGAACATGAACACTGAAGCTTTCTTT
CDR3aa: CASSLSGNMNTEAFF

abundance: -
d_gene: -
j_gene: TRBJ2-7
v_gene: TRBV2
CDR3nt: TGTGCCAGCCGGCAGGACTCCTACGAGCAGTACTTC
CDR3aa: CASRQDSYEQYF

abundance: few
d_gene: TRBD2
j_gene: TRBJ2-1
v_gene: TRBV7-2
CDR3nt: TGTGCCAGCAGCTGGGGACTAGCGGGAGCGTACAATGAGCAGTTCTTC
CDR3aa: CASSWGLAGAYNEQFF